This T cell receptor (beta chain) was recovered during a study of T-cell memory formation after mild COVID-19. Study conclusions and caveats: Among clones peaking at day 37 in the second wave, SARS-CoV-2 specificity remained unconfirmed.

Only a few counts were recorded for this clonotype. Antigen unknown. TCRdb processed the 5' RACE reads anew with MiXCR; each CDR3 protein has one entry. The sample records roughly 610,000 distinct CDR3 sequences, around a sixth being singletons. V was clipped by 11 bases and J by 7 bases; unmatched bases: 18. The V gene's germline CDR1 is SEHNR and CDR2 FQNEAQ (reference sequence). This CDR3 contains 17 residues. The V gene is TRBV7-9, the J gene TRBJ1-4, with 11 nucleotides matching TRBD1. Source material: PBMCs or a T cell subset sorted from them (not recorded which). The TCR sequence derives from an adult woman who had mild COVID-19 (a few samples of this study predate the infection). Cell type and time point are not known. CDR3 coding DNA: TGTGCCGCAAAGGCCAGGACAGGGGGCCCAGGCTCTGAAAAACTGTTTTTT. This encodes CAAKARTGGPGSEKLFF.